This T cell receptor beta chain was profiled in a study of blood T cell repertoires in COVID-19. Study-level background: Sites in the United States, Italy and Spain provided acute and convalescent COVID-19 samples. T cells, B-cell-depleted T cells, or PBMCs provided the cDNA or gDNA that served as material.

This CDR3 is 15 amino acids long. In germline, CDR1 is MNHEY, CDR2 SMNVEV (reference sequence). V lost 0 bases, J lost 5 bases, and 13 bases lay in between. Original handling: Reference gene primer amplification yielded estimated nucleated cell counts. Sequenced by immunoSEQ multiplex PCR; TCRdb stores in-frame clones only, minus some. The V and J calls and clone size come from that table; D and trimming were worked out from the DNA. Among about 99,000 clones listed, around 83% were seen once. The chain is built from TRBV27 and TRBJ2-5; D gene uncertain. The sequence was obtained from a woman aged 60-70 years in a cohort sampled during active or convalescent COVID-19. Source material: peripheral blood. The DNA for the CDR3 is TGTGCCAGCAGTTTATCGAGTCCCTCCGGGGAGACCCAGTACTTC. This sequence encodes CASSLSSPSGETQYF.